This entry is about one T cell receptor beta chain. Its antigen remains unidentified. Sequenced with the Oncomine TCR Beta short-read assay was DNA taken from cultured CD4+ T cells. Via MiXCR, TCRdb re-called the PCR reads, giving one row per CDR3 protein. The data show around 13,000 distinct CDR3 sequences, under 75% seen once. The germline gives CDR1 MNHEY, CDR2 SVGEGT. Trimming pared 0 bases from V and 1 base from J, leaving 12 bases between. The CDR3 consists of 16 residues. The source of the sample is a study of vaccination and CD4 T cells after COVID-19. Treatment here: 10-day PBMC culture with coronavirus spike peptide pools or control peptides (ViraFEST assay).

The sample taken for sequencing was CD4+ T cells from blood, cultured in vitro. This receptor was taken from a human donor who had recovered from COVID-19. The gene calls are TRBV6-2 or TRBV6-3 and TRBJ2-5; D call uncertain. This CDR3 reads CASSYSTRPSQETQYF. CDR3 DNA sequence: TGTGCCAGCAGTTACTCGACCAGGCCGAGCCAAGAGACCCAGTACTTC.